These 10 T cell receptor beta chains were sequenced from one sample in a study of identical twins listed by TCRdb under 2016. Libraries came from 5' RACE. The run used an Illumina HiSeq 2000. TCRdb applied fastp at Q25 and MiXCR to the public reads, then kept only in-frame beta chains. Entries that share a CDR3 protein sequence are merged under the most common genes and DNA. The sample profile shows a few hundred thousand distinct CDR3 sequences; 7.5% to 10% of them were found once. In total, the top ten clones hold around 3.1% of the sample. The same data also went into a second study, on yellow fever vaccine responses in identical twins.

The sample was PBMCs. The receptors stem from a woman under 30 in good health.

This clonotype was detected many times. V usage is TRBV6-1 and J usage is TRBJ2-7; TRBD2 might be the D (6 bases). CDR1 and CDR2 (germline): MNHNS, SASEGT. The CDR3 loop spans 16 amino acids. Deletions cut 2 bases from V and 5 bases from J, with 19 bases between. For the CDR3, the DNA is TGTGCCAGCAGTGAACCCCCGCCGGGGGTGCTCCACGAGCAGTACTTC. Protein product: CASSEPPPGVLHEQYF.

The chain couples TRBV29-1 to TRBJ2-5; TRBD2 might be the D (5 bases). From germline, CDR1 is SQVTM and CDR2 ANQGSEA. Between the trimmed V and J ends, which lost 3 bases and 13 bases, there was a span of 15 bases. The CDR3 has 11 residues. This CDR3 reads CSVDRSRVGYF. CDR3 nucleotides: TGCAGCGTTGATAGGTCGCGGGTCGGGTACTTC. The whole variable domain, filled in from reference TRBV29-1 and TRBJ2-5, reads SAVISQKPSRDICQRGTSLTIQCQVDSQVTMMFWYRQQPGQSLTLIATANQGSEATYESGFVIDKFPISRPNLTFSTLTVSNMSPEDSSIYLCSVDRSRVGYFGPGTRLLVL.

This clonotype has just a few counts. The CDR3 is CASSAGTSGGADEQYF. As DNA, the CDR3 is TGTGCCAGCAGCGCGGGGACTAGCGGGGGGGCCGACGAGCAGTACTTC. V usage is TRBV5-6 and J usage is TRBJ2-7; 16 bases align to TRBD2. CDR3 length: 16 residues. Per germline, CDR1 SGHDT and CDR2 YYEEEE. Trimming removed 4 bases from V and 5 bases from J; junction bases left unmatched: 6. The full variable domain, its missing parts supplied by reference TRBV5-6 and TRBJ2-7, is DAGVTQSPTHLIKTRGQQVTLRCSPKSGHDTVSWYQQALGQGPQFIFQYYEEEERQRGNFPDRFSGHQFPNYSSELNVNALLLGDSALYLCASSAGTSGGADEQYFGPGTRLTVT.

In its sample, this clonotype was seen a few times. The chain couples TRBV6-5 to TRBJ2-7, with TRBD1 matching over 8 bases. Germline V CDR1 and CDR2: MNHEY, SVGAGI. The CDR3 runs to 15 residues. V lost 1 base, J lost 0 bases, and 2 bases stayed unmatched. CDR3 sequence: CASSYLQGVSYEQYF. The CDR3 DNA is TGTGCCAGCAGTTACTTACAGGGGGTCTCCTACGAGCAGTACTTC.

The genes are TRBV28 and TRBJ2-3; D is uncertain. Trimming shortened V by 3 bases and J by 4 bases, and 8 bases separated the two germline ends. The CDR3 length is 13 residues. The germline V gene has CDR1 MDHEN and CDR2 SYDVKM. Here the CDR3 DNA reads TGTGCCAGCAGTTTTATTGCGTCAGATACGCAGTATTTT. Amino acids: CASSFIASDTQYF.

Only a few counts were recorded for this clonotype. The chain has TRBV11-2 and TRBJ2-1; 8 bases are a match to TRBD2. Germline V lookup: CDR1 SGHAT, CDR2 FQNNGV. V was pared by 1 base and J by 0 bases, with 17 bases of the junction left unmatched. This CDR3 is 21 amino acids long. In DNA, the CDR3 is TGTGCCAGCAGCTTAGTTTGGTGGGGGCGGGGGGCCGTGAGCTCCTACAATGAGCAGTTCTTC. Translation gives CASSLVWWGRGAVSSYNEQFF.

This clonotype turned up a few times. The chain links TRBV10-2 to TRBJ2-3; unclear D gene. Between the trimmed V and J ends, which lost 8 bases and 6 bases, there was a span of 15 bases. Per the germline V gene, CDR1 is WSHSY and CDR2 is SAAADI. The CDR3 spans 13 residues. CDR3 protein: CASGELVRDTQYF. For the CDR3, the DNA is TGCGCCAGCGGGGAACTGGTGAGGGATACGCAGTATTTT.

The chain recombines TRBV7-2 with TRBJ2-2; D is perhaps TRBD2 (6 bases). V lost 2 bases and J lost 3, with 10 bases in between. CDR3 size: 15 residues. Germline CDR1 is SGHTA and CDR2 is FQGNSA. The CDR3 nucleotides are TGTGCCAGCAGCTTATTCGGGGGATACACCGGGGAGCTGTTTTTT. As protein: CASSLFGGYTGELFF.

The chain is built from TRBV6-1 and TRBJ2-4; D is possibly TRBD2 (5 bases). Trimming left V 2 bases short and J 0 bases short, with 11 bases between. The germline gives CDR1 MNHNS, CDR2 SASEGT. The CDR3 has 16 residues. CDR3 protein: CASSERWRLAKNIQYF. The DNA of the CDR3 is TGTGCCAGCAGTGAAAGGTGGAGGTTAGCCAAAAACATTCAGTACTTC.

This clonotype was seen a few times. V is TRBV4-1 and J is TRBJ2-1, with D unresolved. The CDR3 has 15 residues. Germline CDR1 reads MGHRA; CDR2 reads YSYEKL. V lost 0 bases and J lost 5, with 11 bases in between. DNA of the CDR3: TGCGCCAGCAGCCAAGAGGGGTTAGTTCACAATGAGCAGTTCTTC. It is translated as CASSQEGLVHNEQFF.